This T cell receptor beta chain comes out of a study of shared clonotypes between healthy human individuals. Overall study results and limits: Naive CD4 clonotypes were shared across a handful of donors at 5% to 6%.

Sequencing was performed with immunoSEQ multiplex PCR; in TCRdb, only in-frame clones are kept and a portion is missing. The sample carries some 2,100,000 clones, roughly 91% recorded once. As concerns this clone: Its antigen is not known.

Terminally differentiated effector memory CD45RA+ cells were excluded by CCR7 positive selection of CD45RO-negative cells. Material: naive CD8+ T cells from PBMCs. This receptor was taken from a young man in good health. Some clones in this sample may be carry-over from other donors' samples.

DNA of the CDR3: TGTGCCAGCATGCCGGGCAGGGGGGTCGGAAATACGCAGTATTTT. This codes for CASMPGRGVGNTQYF. This chain links TRBV6-5 with TRBJ2-3; D is perhaps TRBD1 (7 bases). Trimming cost V 7 bases and J 7 bases, with 21 bases left between them. Looked up from germline, CDR1 is MNHEY and CDR2 is SVGAGI. The CDR3 is 15 amino acids.